The entry below gives a single T cell receptor beta chain sequence along with its context. Its antigen remains unknown. The sample comes from a study of cytomegalovirus exposure and HLA in healthy donors. General observations from the study: Sequencing artifact likely explains a cluster of highly shared sequence variants. The investigators catalogued 180 or so TCR beta chains as cytomegalovirus-associated. An assumption of roughly uniform sequencing depth across donors underlay the presence/absence analyses. Reported findings show TCR beta sequences accurately forecast HLA-A and HLA-B alleles in most subjects.

Trimming pared 2 bases from V and 4 bases from J, leaving 16 bases between. The CDR3 totals 16 residues. Germline CDR1 is MDHEN and CDR2 is SYDVKM. PCR involved 60 Vbeta and 13 Jbeta primers. The protocol was immunoSEQ multiplex PCR, while the TCRdb copy is restricted to in-frame clones and leaves out a portion. The sample lists about 120,000 clones, 65% to 80% occurring once. Sequencing was performed on PBMCs. V gene TRBV28 combines with J gene TRBJ2-3; D uncertain. This sequence originates from a woman aged 35 to 49 in good health and CMV-seropositive. The CDR3 protein is CASSLSDVVRPDTQYF. The CDR3 DNA reads as TGTGCCAGCAGTTTAAGCGACGTGGTCCGACCAGATACGCAGTATTTT.